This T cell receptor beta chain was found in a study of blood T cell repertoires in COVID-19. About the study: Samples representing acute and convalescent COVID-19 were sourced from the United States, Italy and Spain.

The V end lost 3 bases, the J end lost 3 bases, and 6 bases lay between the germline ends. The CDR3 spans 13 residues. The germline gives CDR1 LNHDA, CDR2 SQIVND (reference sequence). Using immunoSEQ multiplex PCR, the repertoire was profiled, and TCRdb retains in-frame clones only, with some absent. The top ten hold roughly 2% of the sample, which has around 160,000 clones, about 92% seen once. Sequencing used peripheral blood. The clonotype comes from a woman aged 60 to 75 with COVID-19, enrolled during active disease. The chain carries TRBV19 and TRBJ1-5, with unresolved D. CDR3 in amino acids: CASSMSNNQPQHF. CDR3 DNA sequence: TGTGCCAGTAGTATGAGTAACAATCAGCCCCAGCATTTT. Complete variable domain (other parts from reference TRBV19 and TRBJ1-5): DGGITQSPKYLFRKEGQNVTLSCEQNLNHDAMYWYRQDPGQGLRLIYYSQIVNDFQKGDIAEGYSVSREKKESFPLTVTSAQKNPTAFYLCASSMSNNQPQHFGDGTRLSIL.